The clone carrying this T cell receptor (beta chain) was picked up many times. Its antigen is as yet unknown. The CDR3 is made up of 15 amino acids. V was shortened by 4 bases and J by 2 bases, with 12 bases between the two germline ends. Germline CDR1 MDHEN, CDR2 SYDVKM. Unique molecular identifiers were used in preparing the TCRbeta library. TCRdb passed the PCR reads through MiXCR, listing each CDR3 protein once. In the table there are hundreds of thousands of distinct CDR3 sequences, under 15% of which are singletons. The sample belongs to a study of T-cell reconstitution after alpha-beta-depleted transplantation in children. Findings and caveats of the study: For some patients, TCRbeta diversity was high at day 60 because of recipient T cells and thymic progenitors that survived. Several hundred expanded graft clones reportedly gave rise to the alpha-beta T cells present about two months after transplant.

The clonotype comes from a girl aged 2 to 9 with congenital amegakaryocytic thrombocytopenia, due to receive a stem cell transplant. This chain uses TRBV28 with TRBJ2-1, with D uncertain. The sequenced sample was PBMCs, obtained before TCRalphabeta/CD19-depleted stem cell transplant. The CDR3 coding sequence is TGTGCCAGCAGTTCCATAGCTGCCCCCTACAATGAGCAGTTCTTC. It translates to CASSSIAAPYNEQFF.